The source of this TCR beta chain is a study of follicular helper T cells after annual influenza vaccination. Of note for this clone: Its antigen is still unknown.

The time point is: 2014-2015 season, pre-vaccination. Clones were sequenced by immunoSEQ multiplex PCR, and TCRdb holds only the in-frame ones, with some missing. The sample consists of about 13,000 clones, roughly 81% of them appearing once. Study observations and caveats: Productive TCRB sequences came from only about 10-23% of cells. The much larger non-cTfh compartments may have been undersampled.

V dropped 4 bases and J dropped 11 bases, with 10 bases sitting between them. CDR1 and CDR2 (germline): MDHEN, SYDVKM. The CDR3 length is 11 residues. This TCR derives from an adult who received the influenza vaccine. Specimen: CXCR5- memory CD4+ T cells sorted from blood, collected on the day of influenza vaccination. J is TRBJ2-3 and V is TRBV28; D not resolved. CDR3 amino acids: CASSSRRGQYF. For the CDR3, the DNA is TGTGCCAGCAGTTCGAGGAGAGGGCAGTATTTT.